What follows are 14 T cell receptor beta chains derived from one specimen sequenced in a study of T cells after yellow fever vaccination. Via MiXCR, TCRdb re-called the 5' RACE reads, giving one row per CDR3 protein. The table has about 310,000 distinct CDR3 sequences, roughly 4% seen once. Sequenced material: PBMCs, taken on the day of the yellow fever booster vaccination. These TCRs come from a man younger than 35 who received the YFV17D yellow fever vaccine.

This clonotype has at least ten counts. The V gene is TRBV11-2, the J gene TRBJ2-7; D is possibly TRBD1 or TRBD2 (5 bases each). The CDR3 spans 17 residues. The germline V gene encodes CDR1 SGHAT and CDR2 FQNNGV. V lost 1 base and J lost 12, with 28 bases in between. In DNA form, the CDR3 reads TGTGCCAGCAGCTTAGCTCTTACGGGGACCGCTGTCCTCCGACCGTACTTC. This codes for CASSLALTGTAVLRPYF.

The V and J genes are TRBV7-3 and TRBJ2-6, with D unclear. The CDR3 runs to 14 residues. V was trimmed by 6 bases and J by 0 bases, leaving 6 bases between them. Per germline, CDR1 SGHTA and CDR2 FQGTGA. The DNA of the CDR3 is TGTGCCAGCAGTACAAACTCTGGGGCCAACGTCCTGACTTTC. It yields the protein CASSTNSGANVLTF.

This clonotype was seen ten or more times. One junction end does not reproduce the germline sequence, and a read error may be involved. This chain joins TRBV29-1 and TRBJ2-7; 9 bases agree with TRBD1. The germline CDR1 and CDR2 sequences are SQVTM and ANQGSEA. This CDR3 has 13 residues. Written as DNA, the CDR3 is TGCAGCGTGGAAGGGACAGGGTATAGGGAGCAGTACTTC. It encodes CSVEGTGYREQYF.

This clonotype has ten or more counts. CDR3 nucleotides: TGCGCCAGCAGCCAAGGGGATGGCCAAGAGACCCAGTACTTC. This sequence encodes CASSQGDGQETQYF. V gene TRBV4-1 combines with J gene TRBJ2-5; no definite D call. The CDR3 length is 14 residues. Between the trimmed V and J ends, which lost 1 base and 1 base, there was a span of 7 bases. Per the germline V gene, CDR1 is MGHRA and CDR2 is YSYEKL.

J is TRBJ1-4 and V is TRBV5-1; 9 bases fit TRBD1. The germline CDR1 and CDR2 sequences are SGHRS and YFSETQ. V trimming: 4 bases; J trimming: 2 bases; junction bases outside the gene matches: 9. There are 17 residues in the CDR3. The CDR3 nucleotides are TGCGCCAGCAGCCGGGGACAGGGAATTGCGACTAATGAAAAACTGTTTTTT. Amino acids: CASSRGQGIATNEKLFF. Variable domain in full (rest from reference TRBV5-1 and TRBJ1-4): KAGVTQTPRYLIKTRGQQVTLSCSPISGHRSVSWYQQTPGQGLQFLFEYFSETQRNKGNFPGRFSGRQFSNSRSEMNVSTLELGDSALYLCASSRGQGIATNEKLFFGSGTQLSVL.

The chain joins TRBV6-1 to TRBJ2-5; D may be TRBD1 (6 bases). The CDR3 is 14 residues long. V lost 7 bases, J lost 2 bases, and 14 bases lay in between. Germline-derived CDR1 and CDR2 are MNHNS and SASEGT. CDR3 bases: TGTGCCAGCACTATTGGGACACCTCAAGAGACCCAGTACTTC. It yields the protein CASTIGTPQETQYF.

This clonotype was observed at least ten times. The chain links TRBV7-8 to TRBJ2-2; 9 positions match TRBD2. This CDR3 region has 16 residues. J gave up 4 bases and V 6 bases, and 9 bases lay outside the gene matches. The germline gives CDR1 SGHVS, CDR2 FQNEAQ. CDR3 protein: CASSLLAGGTTGELFF. In DNA form, the CDR3 reads TGTGCCAGCAGTTTATTGGCGGGGGGGACCACCGGGGAGCTGTTTTTT.

This clonotype has a count of ten or more. The chain employs TRBV6-1 and TRBJ2-1, with D perhaps TRBD2 (5 bases). Trimming removed 2 bases from V and 5 bases from J, with 13 bases in between. This CDR3 is 15 amino acids long. Per germline, CDR1 MNHNS and CDR2 SASEGT. Here the CDR3 DNA reads TGTGCCAGCAGTGAAAGGTTAGCGCTGCACAATGAGCAGTTCTTC. Its protein product is CASSERLALHNEQFF.

This clonotype was seen ten or more times. The J gene is TRBJ2-1, the V gene TRBV5-6; D assignment may be TRBD1 or TRBD2 (6 bases each). The CDR3 loop spans 14 amino acids. In germline, CDR1 is SGHDT, CDR2 YYEEEE. Trimming took 3 bases from V and 2 from J, leaving 9 bases between them. As DNA, the CDR3 is TGTGCCAGCAGCTACGGGGGCCCCTACAATGAGCAGTTCTTC. Translated: CASSYGGPYNEQFF. Full variable domain (outside the CDR3, taken from reference TRBV5-6 and TRBJ2-1): DAGVTQSPTHLIKTRGQQVTLRCSPKSGHDTVSWYQQALGQGPQFIFQYYEEEERQRGNFPDRFSGHQFPNYSSELNVNALLLGDSALYLCASSYGGPYNEQFFGPGTRLTVL.

This clonotype was counted many times. The rearrangement joins TRBV18 to TRBJ2-1; no reliable D call. Trimming pared 0 bases from V and 5 bases from J, leaving 8 bases between. Germline CDR1 KGHSH, CDR2 LQKENI. The CDR3 covers 14 residues. CDR3 nucleotides: TGTGCCAGCTCACCACCCAACCAAGACAATGAGCAGTTCTTC. Residues: CASSPPNQDNEQFF.

This clonotype was found many times. V usage is TRBV6-4 and J usage is TRBJ2-1; D may be TRBD2 (5 bases). The CDR3 covers 14 residues. Looked up from germline, CDR1 is MRHNA and CDR2 is SNTAGT. The V end lost 1 base, the J end lost 9 bases, and 13 bases lay between the germline ends. The CDR3 loop reads CASSDFRRGSEQFF. CDR3 in DNA: TGTGCCAGCAGTGACTTTCGTCGAGGGAGTGAGCAGTTCTTC.

V gene TRBV7-2 combines with J gene TRBJ2-7; tentative D call: TRBD1 (6 bases). V lost 1 base, J lost 3 bases, and 10 bases lay in between. Germline CDR1 and CDR2: SGHTA and FQGNSA. The CDR3 is made up of 14 amino acids. The CDR3 nucleotides are TGTGCCAGCAGCTTAGAACAGGGCCGCTACGAGCAGTACTTC. This translates into CASSLEQGRYEQYF.

This clonotype was observed at least ten times. CDR3: CASSYYRGGATGELFF. The CDR3 DNA follows: TGTGCCAGCAGTTACTACCGCGGGGGGGCCACCGGGGAGCTGTTTTTT. V is TRBV6-5 and J is TRBJ2-2; TRBD2 agrees at 9 bases. The germline V gene has CDR1 MNHEY and CDR2 SVGAGI. Unmatched junction bases numbered 4, after V lost 1 base and J lost 4 bases. The CDR3 consists of 16 residues.

This clonotype turned up a few times. J is TRBJ2-5 and V is TRBV6-5; tentatively, D is TRBD1 (5 bases). The V end lost 7 bases, the J end lost 5 bases, and 20 bases lay between the germline ends. Germline loops: CDR1 MNHEY, CDR2 SVGAGI. The length of the CDR3 is 15 residues. The CDR3 sequence is CASKDETSGLETQYF. The DNA for the CDR3 is TGTGCCAGCAAAGATGAAACCTCAGGGCTGGAGACCCAGTACTTC.